This TCR beta chain was identified during a study of blood T cell repertoires in COVID-19. As for the study in general: Whether acute or convalescent, the COVID-19 samples came from the United States, Italy and Spain. T cells, B-cell-depleted T cells, or PBMCs supplied cDNA or gDNA.

This clone was recorded only once. The V gene end was trimmed by 0 bases and the J gene end by 1 base; junction bases not matched to a gene: 6. The CDR3 has 19 amino acids. Germline lookup yields CDR1 SGHRS and CDR2 YFSETQ. Original processing notes: How many nucleated cells were present was estimated from reference gene primer amplification. Clones were read by immunoSEQ multiplex PCR, and TCRdb kept only the in-frame ones, dropping some. The V and J calls and clone size were taken over from that table, and D and trimming were inferred from the DNA. Here the sample spans 150,000 to 200,000 clones, 80% to 90% being singletons.

This chain links TRBV5-1 with TRBJ2-4; 14 nucleotides align to TRBD2. The origin of this receptor is a man aged 55 to 69 with acute or convalescent COVID-19. The sequenced material came from peripheral blood. In nucleotides, the CDR3 is TGCGCCAGCAGCTTGGGGACTAGCGGGAGGATGGGGGCCAAAAACATTCAGTACTTC. It is translated as CASSLGTSGRMGAKNIQYF.